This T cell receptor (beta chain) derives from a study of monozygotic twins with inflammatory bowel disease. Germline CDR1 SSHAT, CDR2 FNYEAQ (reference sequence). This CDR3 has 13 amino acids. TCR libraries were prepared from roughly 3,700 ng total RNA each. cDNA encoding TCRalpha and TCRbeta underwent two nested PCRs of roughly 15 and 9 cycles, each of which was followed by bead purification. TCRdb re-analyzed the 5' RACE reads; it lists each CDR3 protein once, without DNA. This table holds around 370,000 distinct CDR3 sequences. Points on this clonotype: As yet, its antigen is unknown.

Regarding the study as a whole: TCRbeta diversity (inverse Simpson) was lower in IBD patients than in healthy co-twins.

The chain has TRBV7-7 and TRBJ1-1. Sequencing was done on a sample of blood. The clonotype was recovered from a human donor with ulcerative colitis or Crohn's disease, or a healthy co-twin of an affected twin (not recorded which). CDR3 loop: CASSLLRSTEAFF.